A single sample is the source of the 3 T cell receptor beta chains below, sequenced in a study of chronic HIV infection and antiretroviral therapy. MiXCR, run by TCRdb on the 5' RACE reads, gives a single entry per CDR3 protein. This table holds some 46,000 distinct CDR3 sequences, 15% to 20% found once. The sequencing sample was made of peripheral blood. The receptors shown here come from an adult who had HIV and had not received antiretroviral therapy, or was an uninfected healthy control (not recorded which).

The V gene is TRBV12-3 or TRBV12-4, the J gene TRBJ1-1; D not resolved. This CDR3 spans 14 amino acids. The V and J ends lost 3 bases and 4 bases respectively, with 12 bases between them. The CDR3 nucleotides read TGTGCCAGCAGTTTCTCAACGGGGATCACTGAAGCTTTCTTT. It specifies CASSFSTGITEAFF.

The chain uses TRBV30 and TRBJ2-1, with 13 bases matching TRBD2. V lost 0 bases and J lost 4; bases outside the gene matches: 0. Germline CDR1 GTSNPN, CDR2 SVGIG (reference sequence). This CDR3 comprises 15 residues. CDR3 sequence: CAWSVLAGGYNEQFF. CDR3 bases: TGTGCCTGGAGTGTACTAGCGGGAGGGTACAATGAGCAGTTCTTC.

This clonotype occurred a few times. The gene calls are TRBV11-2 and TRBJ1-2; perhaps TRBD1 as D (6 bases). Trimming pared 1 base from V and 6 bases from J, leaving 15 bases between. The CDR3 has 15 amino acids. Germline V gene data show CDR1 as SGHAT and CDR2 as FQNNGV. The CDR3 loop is CASSLVMGGVDGYTF. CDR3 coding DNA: TGTGCCAGCAGCTTAGTGATGGGGGGCGTGGATGGCTACACCTTC.